This is a list of T cell receptor beta chains from one sample in a study of blood T cell repertoires in COVID-19. TCRdb keeps only in-frame clones here, not all; method: immunoSEQ multiplex PCR. The sample yields 120,000 or so clones, approximately 80% seen once. Sequencing input: peripheral blood. These receptors originate from a middle-aged man with active or convalescent COVID-19. CDR3s include the opening cysteine and the closing phenylalanine or tryptophan.

j_call v_call cdr3_aa
TRBJ1-1 TRBV5-1 CASSLHGTPNTEAFF
TRBJ1-1 TRBV29-1 CSVGVGGAGEAFF
TRBJ2-7 TRBV5-6 CASSLASGSGQYF
TRBJ1-2 TRBV28 CASSLIQGARGYTF
TRBJ1-1 TRBV18 CASSPIRTVENTEAFF
TRBJ2-3 TRBV7-8 CASSSYRDSDTQYF
TRBJ1-5 TRBV4-1 CASSLTDINQPQHF
TRBJ2-3 TRBV5-1 CASSPGSTDTQYF
TRBJ2-5 TRBV5-6 CASSFLAGETQYF
TRBJ1-1 TRBV28 CASSRPGTGNTEAFF
TRBJ1-1 TRBV7-2 CASSLDRAMNTEAFF
TRBJ2-7 TRBV11-2 CASSLDREGAGYEQYF
TRBJ1-2 TRBV7-8 CASSHGQHYGYTF
TRBJ2-1 TRBV10-1 CAGNGLAGVNEQFF
TRBJ1-2 TRBV11-2 CASSANREGYTF
TRBJ2-3 TRBV5-1 CASGRGAQTDTQYF
TRBJ1-2 TRBV5-1 CASSLEAGPIHGYTF
TRBJ2-1 TRBV2 CASNVGLAGEQFF
TRBJ1-5 TRBV2 CASSEGPGVDQPQHF
TRBJ2-7 TRBV4-1 CASSHASGTGGEQYF
TRBJ2-2 TRBV7-6 CASRDFNNTGELFF
TRBJ1-2 TRBV30 CAWSFTGGGGYTF
TRBJ1-4 TRBV28 CASSGSPQGEKLFF
TRBJ1-2 TRBV7-8 CASSFVGQGHGYTF
TRBJ2-7 TRBV6-6 CASSPNPGTALSYEQYF
TRBJ2-7 TRBV4-2 CASSQVTGLPSYEQYF
TRBJ2-1 TRBV7-3 CASSLWEGSYNEQFF
TRBJ1-1 TRBV28 CASSLGDRTNTEAFF
TRBJ1-3 TRBV28 CASLQGLKGNTIYF
TRBJ2-1 TRBV5-1 CASSSPGQGNEQFF
TRBJ1-3 TRBV5-1 CASKETGAGNTIYF
TRBJ2-1 TRBV5-5 CASSSSDLSGEQFF
TRBJ2-7 TRBV28 CASVYRGLYEQYF
TRBJ1-6 TRBV24-1 CATSDKTANSPLHF
TRBJ2-7 TRBV28 CASRVTGIRSYEQYF
TRBJ2-7 TRBV28 CASSLSQLEQYF
TRBJ2-7 TRBV6-1 CASSVGRGQGFNGGEQYF
TRBJ1-3 TRBV7-2 CASSLPPGPFSGNTIYF
TRBJ2-1 TRBV2 CASPIGQSDEQFF
TRBJ1-1 TRBV10-3 CAISKTGERNTEAFF
TRBJ2-6 TRBV7-7 CASSRLISGANVLTF
TRBJ2-5 TRBV5-1 CASSSPRDRGRKETQYF
TRBJ2-1 TRBV20-1 CSASPGLAGAGPNEQFF
TRBJ1-6 TRBV11-2 CATKPRTALSPLHF
TRBJ2-7 TRBV5-3 CARSSNRKVASEWPEQYF
TRBJ2-5 TRBV10-2 CASRALSGHGTQYF
TRBJ1-3 TRBV19 CASSIDKAGGLVSGNTIYF
TRBJ2-3 TRBV28 CASSPTWTTTSPDTQYF
TRBJ1-1 TRBV11-2 CASSFGQGNTEAFF
TRBJ1-2 TRBV30 CAWRSIRGRYGYTF
TRBJ2-1 TRBV27 CASTRASSYNEQFF
TRBJ1-4 TRBV30 CAWSGRGYGEKLFF
TRBJ1-2 TRBV28 CASRSILYSGYTF
TRBJ2-4 TRBV7-9 CASRPTGETNIQYF
TRBJ2-5 TRBV4-2 CASAYQETQYF
TRBJ1-1 TRBV9 CASSMGQGFFAEAFF
TRBJ2-7 TRBV11-3 CASSSRGNTYEQYF
TRBJ1-2 TRBV11-2 CASSLDNGEYSYGYTF